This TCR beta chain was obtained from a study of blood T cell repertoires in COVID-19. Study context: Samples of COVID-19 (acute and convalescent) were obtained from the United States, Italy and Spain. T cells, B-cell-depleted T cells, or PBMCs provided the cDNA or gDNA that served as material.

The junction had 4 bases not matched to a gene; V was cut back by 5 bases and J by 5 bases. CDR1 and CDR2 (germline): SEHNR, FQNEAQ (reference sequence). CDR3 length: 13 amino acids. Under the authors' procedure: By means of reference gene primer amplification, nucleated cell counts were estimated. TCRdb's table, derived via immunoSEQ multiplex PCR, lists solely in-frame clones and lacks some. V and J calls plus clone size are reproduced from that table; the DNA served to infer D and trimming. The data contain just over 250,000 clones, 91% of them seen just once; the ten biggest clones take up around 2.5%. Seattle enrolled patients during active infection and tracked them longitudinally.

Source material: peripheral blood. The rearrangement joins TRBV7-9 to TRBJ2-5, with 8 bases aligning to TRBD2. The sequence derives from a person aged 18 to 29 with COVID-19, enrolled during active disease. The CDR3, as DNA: TGTGCCAGCAGCCCTCGGACTAGCGAGACCCAGTACTTC. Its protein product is CASSPRTSETQYF.